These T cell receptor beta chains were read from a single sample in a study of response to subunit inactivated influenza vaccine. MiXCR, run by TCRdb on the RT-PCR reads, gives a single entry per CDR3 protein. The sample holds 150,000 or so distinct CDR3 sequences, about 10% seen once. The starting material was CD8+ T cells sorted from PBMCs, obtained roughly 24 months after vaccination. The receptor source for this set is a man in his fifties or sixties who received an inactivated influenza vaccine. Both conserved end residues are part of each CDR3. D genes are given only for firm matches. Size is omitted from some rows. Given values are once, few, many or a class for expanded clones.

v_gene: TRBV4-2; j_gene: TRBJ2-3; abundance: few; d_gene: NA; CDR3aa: CASSQPPPTDTQYF; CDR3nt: TGTGCCAGCAGCCAACCTCCCCCGACAGATACGCAGTATTTT
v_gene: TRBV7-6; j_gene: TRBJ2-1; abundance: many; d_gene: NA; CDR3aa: CASSLAGPYNEQFF; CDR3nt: TGTGCCAGCAGCTTAGCGGGCCCGTACAATGAGCAGTTCTTC
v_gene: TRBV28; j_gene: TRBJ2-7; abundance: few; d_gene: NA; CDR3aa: CASSGRPYEQYF; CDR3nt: TGTGCCAGCAGCGGGAGACCGTACGAGCAGTACTTC
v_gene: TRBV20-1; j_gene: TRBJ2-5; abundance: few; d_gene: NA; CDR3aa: CSASFITPGGTQYF; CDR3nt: TGCAGTGCTAGCTTCATTACCCCCGGCGGGACCCAGTACTTC
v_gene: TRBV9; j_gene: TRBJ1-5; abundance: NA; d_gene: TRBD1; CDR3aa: CASSEGQSSSQPQHF; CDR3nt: TGTGCCAGCAGCGAGGGACAGTCTAGTTCTCAGCCCCAGCATTTT
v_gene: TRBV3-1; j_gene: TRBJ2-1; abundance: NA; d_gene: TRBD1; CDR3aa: CASSQDRGLDEQFF; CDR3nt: TGTGCCAGCAGCCAGGACAGGGGGCTGGATGAGCAGTTCTTC
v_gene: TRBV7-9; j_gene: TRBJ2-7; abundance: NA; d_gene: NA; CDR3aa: CASSLAVGPSSYEQYF; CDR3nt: TGTGCCAGCAGCTTAGCGGTGGGGCCGTCCTCCTACGAGCAGTACTTC
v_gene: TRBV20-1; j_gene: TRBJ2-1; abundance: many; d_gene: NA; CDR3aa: CSARPGQLIYNEQFF; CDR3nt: TGCAGTGCTAGGCCGGGGCAACTGATCTACAATGAGCAGTTCTTC
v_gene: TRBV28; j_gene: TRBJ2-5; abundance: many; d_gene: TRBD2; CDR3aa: CASRLAGGYQETQYF; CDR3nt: TGTGCCAGCAGACTAGCGGGAGGGTACCAAGAGACCCAGTACTTC
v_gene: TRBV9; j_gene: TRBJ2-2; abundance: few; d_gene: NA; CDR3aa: CASSPYGTGELFF; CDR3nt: TGTGCCAGCAGCCCCTATGGCACCGGGGAGCTGTTTTTT
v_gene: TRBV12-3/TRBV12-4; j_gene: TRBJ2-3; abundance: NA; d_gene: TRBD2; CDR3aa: CASSLLLAGGIDTQYF; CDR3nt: TGTGCCAGCAGTTTACTCCTAGCGGGGGGGATAGATACGCAGTATTTT
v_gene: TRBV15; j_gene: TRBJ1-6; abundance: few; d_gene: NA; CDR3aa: CATSRDRYNSPLHF; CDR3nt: TGTGCCACCAGCAGGGACAGATATAATTCACCCCTCCACTTT
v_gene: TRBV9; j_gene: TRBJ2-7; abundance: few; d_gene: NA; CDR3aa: CASSGQVSYEQYF; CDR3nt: TGTGCCAGCAGCGGACAGGTCTCCTACGAGCAGTACTTC